This T cell receptor beta chain was recovered during a study of T cells in Graves' hyperthyroidism and ophthalmopathy (dated by TCRdb to about 2019). Regarding the research as a whole: Peripheral blood was sampled at the time of initial diagnosis, prior to any treatment. To identify distinguishing TCR V-J signatures, a discovery cohort of 100 patients was used, comprising 43 with Graves' ophthalmopathy and around 57 with stable Graves' hyperthyroidism. Prospective prediction of ophthalmopathy was tested in an independent validation cohort consisting of about 19 hyperthyroidism patients and some 16 patients who later progressed to ophthalmopathy. The approximately 98 discovery patients were randomly divided into training and test sets at a 7:3 ratio. In addition, the study compared T-cell repertoires in thyroid tissue and in blood from about 6 Graves' hyperthyroidism patients. Following sampling, methimazole starting at 30 mg daily was given to hyperthyroidism patients, and high-dose intravenous methylprednisolone was given to ophthalmopathy patients. The paper reports TCR Vbeta CDR3 sequencing of roughly 140 peripheral blood samples: fewer than 50 ophthalmopathy, around 80 hyperthyroidism and around 17 progressor patients.

A patient counted as having stable Graves' hyperthyroidism if no progression to ophthalmopathy occurred over 18 months of follow-up. Hyperthyroidism patients were newly diagnosed, with disease duration under 2 months, and aged 18 to 65 years. Exclusion was applied to patients with uncontrolled infections, other autoimmune diseases, pregnancy or lactation. Diagnoses were established on the basis of clinical symptoms, serum thyroxine and TRAb, thyroid ultrasound, and orbital computed tomography. Ficoll-Paque density gradient centrifugation was used to isolate PBMCs from about 9 ml of fresh peripheral blood. Total RNA was extracted with Trizol reagent, and quality was checked on an Agilent 2100 Bioanalyzer. This clonotype appeared a few times. Its specific antigen is unknown. No base quality information exists; no much larger clone differs at one position. Amplification of TCR beta CDR3 regions was carried out from RNA transcripts. The TCR CDR3 was subjected to a first round of RT-PCR using the HTBI primer set and the Qiagen OneStep RT-PCR kit. The libraries were constructed in a second round of multiplex PCR and then size-selected and purified. Paired-end sequencing of the libraries was performed with 100 bp reads on an Illumina HiSeq2000. On the study's bioinformatics: SOAPnuke was used to process the raw data, throwing out any read that contained adapters or uncalled bases, had a mean Phred below 15, or lacked an exact constant-primer or identifier match. COPE v1.2.5 was used to merge the high-quality paired reads, and each unique nucleotide sequence was defined as a clonotype. MiTCR v1.1 was used to align the clonotypes against IMGT TRBV, TRBD and TRBJ reference segments. The analysis was restricted to V-J combinations with a frequency above 0.0001, which together covered roughly 99% of the repertoires. A TCS score was defined as the ratio of F50 (clonal expansion) to E x V (chaos), with BLOSUM62-based TCRdist applied between CDR3 peptides within each V-J. Welch's t-statistics and random forest reduced just over 500 V-J features to some 14, which were used in a naive Bayes classifier (R e1071). Using fastp trimming at Q25 and MiXCR clonotype assembly, TCRdb reanalyzed the public sequencing data and kept in-frame beta chains. One record per CDR3 amino acid sequence lists the most common genes and DNA. TCRdb, rather than the study authors, made the V and J calls. The sample table shows some 770,000 distinct CDR3 sequences, and approximately 16% are seen once. Around 8.1% of the sample lies in the top ten.

What the study reported, not specific to this receptor: In cross-validation, a model built on a 13 V-J signature told ophthalmopathy apart from stable hyperthyroidism with approximately 91% sensitivity and about 81% specificity, and in testing the same model reached 80%/75%. Most expanded thyroid clonotypes (frequency above 0.001) were also detected in blood, suggesting blood repertoires may reflect thyroid immune responses. In validation, progression to ophthalmopathy was predicted by the model with roughly 71% sensitivity and 72% to 80% specificity, a median of 6.5 months before onset. No statistical method was used to fix the sample size in advance, and group allocation was not hidden from the investigators.

The sequence derives from a man in his late teens or twenties with Graves' hyperthyroidism. The source material was blood.

The CDR3 amino acid sequence is: CASSARSRNSPLHF. The nucleotides read TGTGCCAGCAGCGCCCGGTCGAGAAATTCACCCCTCCACTTT. The chain is assembled from TRBV9 and TRBJ1-6, with no reliable assignment of the D segment. The germline V gene supplies CDR1 SGDLS and CDR2 YYNGEE. The CDR3 sequence holds 14 residues, the cysteine and phenylalanine included. CDR3 DNA is the only sequence kept; it has 42 bases, read in frame from the first base. V is cut by 3 bases and J by 7 bases, and the space between the germline ends is 11 bases.